Following are 10 T cell receptor beta chains from one sample sequenced in a study of CD8 T cells in Susac syndrome. The RNA input was roughly 0.45 to 1 ug, and it was reverse transcribed with random hexamers. TCRdb used MiXCR to reprocess the immunoSEQ multiplex PCR reads, holding one entry per CDR3 protein. The sample has around 200,000 distinct CDR3 sequences; roughly 94% are singletons. Sequences were obtained from CD4+ T cells from PBMCs. These receptors all come from a human donor in good health.

The V and J genes are TRBV7-9 and TRBJ2-1, with 10 bases fitting TRBD2. The V segment lost 5 bases and the J segment 8 bases; nucleotides outside the gene matches: 12. The length of the CDR3 is 16 residues. Germline CDR1 reads SEHNR; CDR2 reads FQNEAQ (reference sequence). The CDR3 nucleotides read TGTGCCAGCAGCCTTTTTGCTAGCGGGGGCCTAGATGAGCAGTTCTTC. Translating it yields CASSLFASGGLDEQFF.

This chain links TRBV30 with TRBJ2-1; D remains ambiguous. CDR1 GTSNPN and CDR2 SVGIG come from the germline V gene (reference sequence). Deletions cut 0 bases from V and 9 bases from J, with 9 bases between. There are 12 residues in the CDR3. The CDR3 sequence is CAWSVLQAEQFF. The CDR3 bases are TGTGCCTGGAGTGTTCTGCAAGCTGAGCAGTTCTTC.

The chain carries TRBV15 and TRBJ2-5, with TRBD2 identical over 14 bases. The J call may be mistaken, given a closer DNA end match to TRBJ2-7. CDR3 length: 15 residues. From germline, CDR1 is LNHNV and CDR2 YYDKDF (reference sequence). The CDR3 DNA is TGTGCCACCAGCATAGGACTAGCGGGAGGTGGCGAGCAGTACGTC. Protein sequence: CATSIGLAGGGEQYV.

This rearrangement joins TRBV29-1 to TRBJ2-1; D may be TRBD1 (6 bases). V was shortened by 4 bases and J by 6 bases, with 16 bases between the two germline ends. Germline V gives CDR1 SQVTM, CDR2 ANQGSEA. CDR3 length: 14 amino acids. The CDR3 DNA reads as TGCAGCGTTGTTCCGAGCAGGGGCCCCAATGAGCAGTTCTTC. This sequence encodes CSVVPSRGPNEQFF.

The gene calls are TRBV3-1 and TRBJ1-1; unclear D gene. The ends were cut back, 1 base at V and 11 bases at J, with 20 bases in the middle. Germline V lookup: CDR1 LGHDT, CDR2 YNNKEL (reference sequence). The CDR3 has 15 amino acids. The CDR3 DNA reads TGTGCCAGCAGCCAAGGTATCGGACCCAGGTTTTGGGCTTTCTTT. It translates to CASSQGIGPRFWAFF.

CDR3 amino acids: CASSLVGVPSTDTQYF. Here the CDR3 DNA reads TGTGCCAGCAGCTTAGTCGGGGTCCCTAGCACAGATACGCAGTATTTT. The chain links TRBV7-2 to TRBJ2-3; D perhaps matches TRBD2 (5 bases). Germline V gene sequence: CDR1 SGHTA, CDR2 FQGNSA. CDR3 size: 16 residues. The V gene lost 1 base and the J gene lost 0 bases, with 11 bases spanning the gap.

This clonotype turned up a few times. The chain joins TRBV9 to TRBJ1-1; D is ambiguous. The length of the CDR3 is 13 residues. Germline CDR1 is SGDLS and CDR2 is YYNGEE. V was clipped by 4 bases and J by 1 base, with 8 bases between them. The DNA for the CDR3 is TGTGCCAGCAGCTCGGACCCGAACACTGAAGCTTTCTTT. Translating it yields CASSSDPNTEAFF.

This clonotype was detected once. The chain combines TRBV29-1 with TRBJ1-2; D perhaps matches TRBD1 (6 bases). The V gene's germline CDR1 is SQVTM and CDR2 ANQGSEA. Trimming pared 3 bases from V and 6 bases from J, leaving 14 bases between. The CDR3 has 13 residues. CDR3 in DNA: TGCAGCGTTGATCCTGGGGGCTATAATGGCTACACCTTC. It yields the protein CSVDPGGYNGYTF.

The chain has TRBV2 and TRBJ2-5; D remains unclear. Trimming cost V 6 bases and J 0 bases, with 5 bases left between them. The CDR3 totals 12 residues. Germline CDR1 reads SNHLY; CDR2 reads FYNNEI. The CDR3, as DNA: TGTGCCAGCAGACAATACCAAGAGACCCAGTACTTC. Translating it yields CASRQYQETQYF.

The count of this clonotype is one. The chain uses TRBV19 and TRBJ2-2; weak D call: TRBD1 (6 bases). The CDR3 runs 16 residues. Germline V lookup: CDR1 LNHDA, CDR2 SQIVND (reference sequence). Deletions cut 8 bases from V and 7 bases from J, with 23 bases between. The DNA of the CDR3 is TGTGCCAGTTCCCCCTGGGAGAGCCAGGGGATCGGGGAGCTGTTTTTT. Encoded protein: CASSPWESQGIGELFF.